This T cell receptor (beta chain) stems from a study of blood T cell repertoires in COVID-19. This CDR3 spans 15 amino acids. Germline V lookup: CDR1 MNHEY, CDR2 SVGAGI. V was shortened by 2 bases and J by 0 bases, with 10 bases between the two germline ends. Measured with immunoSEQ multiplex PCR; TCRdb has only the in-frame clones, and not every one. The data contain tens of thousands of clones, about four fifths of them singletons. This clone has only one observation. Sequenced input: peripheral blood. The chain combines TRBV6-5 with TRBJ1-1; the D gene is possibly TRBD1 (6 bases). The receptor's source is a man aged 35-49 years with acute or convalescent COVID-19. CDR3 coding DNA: TGTGCCAGCAGTTACGGGGGCAGCGTGAACACTGAAGCTTTCTTT. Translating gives CASSYGGSVNTEAFF.